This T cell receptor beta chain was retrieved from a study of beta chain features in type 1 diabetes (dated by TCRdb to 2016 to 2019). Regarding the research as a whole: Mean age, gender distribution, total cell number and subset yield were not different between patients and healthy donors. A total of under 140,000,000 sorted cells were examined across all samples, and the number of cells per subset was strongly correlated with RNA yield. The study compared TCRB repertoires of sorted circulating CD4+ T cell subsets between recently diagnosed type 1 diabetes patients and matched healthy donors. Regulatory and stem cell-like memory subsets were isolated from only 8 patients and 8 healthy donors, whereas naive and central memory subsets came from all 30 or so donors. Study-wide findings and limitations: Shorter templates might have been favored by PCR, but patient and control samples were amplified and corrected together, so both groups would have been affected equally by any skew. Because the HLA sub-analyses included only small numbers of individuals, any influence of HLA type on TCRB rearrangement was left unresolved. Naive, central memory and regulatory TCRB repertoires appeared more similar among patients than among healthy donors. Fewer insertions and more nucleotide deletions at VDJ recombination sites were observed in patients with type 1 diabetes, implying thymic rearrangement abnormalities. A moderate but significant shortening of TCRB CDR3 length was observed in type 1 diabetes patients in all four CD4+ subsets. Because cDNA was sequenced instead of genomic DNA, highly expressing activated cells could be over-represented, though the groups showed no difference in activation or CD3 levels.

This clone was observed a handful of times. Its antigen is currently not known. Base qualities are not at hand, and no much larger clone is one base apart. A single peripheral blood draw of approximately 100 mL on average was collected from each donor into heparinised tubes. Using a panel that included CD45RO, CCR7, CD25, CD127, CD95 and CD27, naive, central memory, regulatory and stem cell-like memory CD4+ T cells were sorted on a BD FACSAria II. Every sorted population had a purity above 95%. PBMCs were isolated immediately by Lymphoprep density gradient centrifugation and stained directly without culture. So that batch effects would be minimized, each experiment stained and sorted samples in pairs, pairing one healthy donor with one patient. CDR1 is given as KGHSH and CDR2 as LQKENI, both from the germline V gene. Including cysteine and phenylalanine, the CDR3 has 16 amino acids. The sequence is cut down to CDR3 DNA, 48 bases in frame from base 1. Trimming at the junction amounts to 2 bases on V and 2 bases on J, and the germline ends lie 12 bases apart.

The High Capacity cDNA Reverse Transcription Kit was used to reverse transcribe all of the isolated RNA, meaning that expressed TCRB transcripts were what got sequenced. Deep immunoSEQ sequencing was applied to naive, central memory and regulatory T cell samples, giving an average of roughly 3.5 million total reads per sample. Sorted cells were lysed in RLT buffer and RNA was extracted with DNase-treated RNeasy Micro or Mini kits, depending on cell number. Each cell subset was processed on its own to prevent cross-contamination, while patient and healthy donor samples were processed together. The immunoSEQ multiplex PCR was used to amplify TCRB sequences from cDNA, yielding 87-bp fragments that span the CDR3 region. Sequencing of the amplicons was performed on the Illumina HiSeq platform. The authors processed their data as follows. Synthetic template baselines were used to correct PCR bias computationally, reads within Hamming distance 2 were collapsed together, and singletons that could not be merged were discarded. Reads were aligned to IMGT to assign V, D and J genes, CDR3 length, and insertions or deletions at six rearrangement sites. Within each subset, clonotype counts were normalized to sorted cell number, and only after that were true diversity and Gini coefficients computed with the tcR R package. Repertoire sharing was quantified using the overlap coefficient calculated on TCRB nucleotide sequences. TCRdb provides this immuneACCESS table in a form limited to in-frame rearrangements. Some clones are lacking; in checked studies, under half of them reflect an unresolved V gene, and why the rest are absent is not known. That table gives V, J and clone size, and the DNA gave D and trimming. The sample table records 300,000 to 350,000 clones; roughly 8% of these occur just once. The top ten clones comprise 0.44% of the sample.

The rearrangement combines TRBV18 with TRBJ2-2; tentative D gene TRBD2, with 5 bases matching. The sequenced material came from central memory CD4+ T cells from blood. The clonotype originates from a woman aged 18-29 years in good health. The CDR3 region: CASSPTLAGNTGELFF. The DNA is TGTGCCAGCTCACCAACCCTTGCGGGTAACACCGGGGAGCTGTTTTTT.